This entry concerns a single TCR beta chain. This clone was detected only a few times. Its specific antigen is unknown. No much larger clone exists at a distance of one base, and base qualities are not known. The same CDR3 also results from other DNA sequences found in this sample. The data belong to a study of shared clonotypes between healthy human individuals (dated by TCRdb to 2018 to 2020). A note on the overall study: The cohort included three men and a couple of women between 18 and 49 years of age. Between about 0.8 and 9 billion PBMCs per donor were obtained by leukapheresis. Libraries were prepared and TCR repertoires were sequenced by different laboratories using diverse techniques, in order to increase sequencing depth and limit assay-specific biases. To estimate repertoire size and how much clonotypes are shared between individuals, the study performed deep sequencing of blood TCR repertoires from roughly five healthy adults.

TCR CDR3 regions were amplified from genomic DNA by multiplex PCR using the deep immunoSEQ assay. Genomic DNA extracted from each cell subset was distributed evenly over all wells of several immunoSEQ 96-well plates, and each plate served as one replicate. For unsorted PBMC, roughly 0.3 ug genomic DNA, equal to 25,000 to 35,000 T cell genomes, was loaded into each replicate PCR. Ten immunoSEQ deep assay plates were used to sequence the unsorted PBMC genomic DNA. Purified libraries were measured with a Qubit 3.0 fluorometer, size-checked on a Bioanalyzer 2100, and measured again with the KAPA Library Quantification kit. Every immunoSEQ 96-well plate was sequenced on a separate single-read 150-cycle Illumina NextSeq 550 flow cell. The study's processing was this. Because only junctional sequences without quality scores were contained in the immunoSEQ output, filtering matching that applied to full-length reads could not be performed. Sequences were annotated with PyIR, a Python wrapper for IgBLAST v1.9, and V/J genes and CDR3 were assigned using IMGT germline references. Reads were filtered out if the reads had weak V/J assignments (E-value above 1e-6), no CDR3, stop codons, out-of-frame junctions, or ambiguous translated residues. A V3J clonotype was defined by an identical inferred V gene, J gene, and CDR3 amino acid sequence. To compute the percentage overlap between repertoires, the number of shared unique clonotypes was divided by the size of the smaller repertoire. Repertoire richness was assessed with RTK rarefaction, the Chao1 estimator, and Recon v2.1 estimates of unobserved clonotypes. What TCRdb holds here is the immuneACCESS table cut down to in-frame rearrangements. Part of the clones is not present; checked against another copy, under half of the missing clones reflect an unresolved V gene, and the others are unexplained. V and J calls and clone size are those listed in that table; D and trimming were worked out from the DNA. In all, the sample holds hundreds of thousands of clones, and roughly 77% of those were seen once. The leading ten clones occupy around 14% of the sample.

Results the study describes overall, beyond this receptor: Pairwise subsampling indicated that sequencing depth was expected to affect the degree of clonotype sharing among donors. Sampling was restricted to blood, and TCR repertoires in tissues likely differ from the TCR repertoires found in blood. The genetic and exposure-history diversity represented was limited by the small number of donors.

Donors were healthy HIV-negative adults with no recently reported acute infections or vaccinations. All donors were Caucasian adults living in Nashville, Tennessee, USA. For unsorted samples, about 85 million PBMCs were counted and genomic DNA was extracted with the QIAamp DNA Blood Mini kit. Blood was obtained by leukapheresis, after which PBMCs were separated by Ficoll-Histopaque density gradient centrifugation and cryopreserved in liquid nitrogen vapor phase. This sequence originates from a middle-aged woman in good health. Some clones in this sample may be carry-over from other donors' samples. The material sequenced was PBMCs.

The CDR3 sequence is CASSDSGGAYNEQFF. The DNA reads TGTGCCAGCAGTGACTCAGGGGGCGCCTACAATGAGCAGTTCTTC. The chain is assembled from TRBV6-4 and TRBJ2-1, with 7 bases matching TRBD1. Including the terminal cysteine and phenylalanine, the CDR3 comprises 15 residues. The CDR3 DNA has 45 bases and is translated from base 1. The V end gives up 0 bases and the J end 2 bases, leaving 1 base in the junction not matched to a gene. Based on the germline V gene, the CDR1 and CDR2 sequences are MRHNA and SNTAGT.